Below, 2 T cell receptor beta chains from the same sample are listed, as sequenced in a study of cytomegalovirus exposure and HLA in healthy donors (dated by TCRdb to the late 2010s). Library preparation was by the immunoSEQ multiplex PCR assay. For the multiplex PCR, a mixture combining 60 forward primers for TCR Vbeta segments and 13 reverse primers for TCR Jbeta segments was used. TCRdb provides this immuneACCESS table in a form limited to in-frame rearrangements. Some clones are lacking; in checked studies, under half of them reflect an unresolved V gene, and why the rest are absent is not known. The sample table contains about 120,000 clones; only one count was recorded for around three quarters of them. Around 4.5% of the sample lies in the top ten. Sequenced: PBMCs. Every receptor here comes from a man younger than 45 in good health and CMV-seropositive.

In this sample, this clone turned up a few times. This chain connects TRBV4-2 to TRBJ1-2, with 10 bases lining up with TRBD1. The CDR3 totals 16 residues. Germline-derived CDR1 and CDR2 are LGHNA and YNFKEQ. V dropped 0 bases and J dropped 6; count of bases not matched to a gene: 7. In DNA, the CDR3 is TGTGCCAGCAGCCAAGATTTTGGGGGGACAGGGGATGGCTACACCTTC. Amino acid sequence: CASSQDFGGTGDGYTF.

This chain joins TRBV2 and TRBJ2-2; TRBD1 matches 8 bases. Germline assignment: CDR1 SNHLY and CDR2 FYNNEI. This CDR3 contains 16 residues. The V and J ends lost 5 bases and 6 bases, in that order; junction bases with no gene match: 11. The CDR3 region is CASSLRTGFIPGELFF. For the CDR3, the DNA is TGTGCCAGCAGTTTGAGGACAGGGTTTATACCCGGGGAGCTGTTTTTT.